The clone carrying this TCR beta chain was seen more than once but under ten times. What it binds is unknown. These data come from a study of early T cells in non-severe SARS-CoV-2 infection. Study-level background: Unsorted whole-blood RNA was sequenced in bulk, leaving chains unpaired.

Findings of the study overall: VDJdb matching, biased toward anti-spike CD8 responses, missed private and CD4 specificities.

The germline gives CDR1 SGHAT, CDR2 FQDESV (reference sequence). The CDR3 contains 15 residues. Trimming took off 5 bases at V and 0 bases at J, with 11 bases between the two ends. TCRdb used MiXCR to reprocess the 5' RACE reads, holding one entry per CDR3 protein. The table records about 60,000 distinct CDR3 sequences, more than 13% of them present only once. The rearrangement joins TRBV11-1 to TRBJ2-4; tentatively, D is TRBD1 (6 bases). This TCR was recovered from an adult who was a healthcare worker with PCR-confirmed SARS-CoV-2 infection or an uninfected control (not recorded which). Sample: whole blood, taken at baseline. The CDR3 loop reads CASSPPDRAKNIQYF. CDR3 nucleotide sequence: TGTGCCAGCAGCCCCCCGGACAGAGCCAAAAACATTCAGTACTTC. Supplemented by reference TRBV11-1 and TRBJ2-4, the full variable domain reads EAEVAQSPRYKITEKSQAVAFWCDPISGHATLYWYRQILGQGPELLVQFQDESVVDDSQLPKDRFSAERLKGVDSTLKIQPAELGDSAMYLCASSPPDRAKNIQYFGAGTRLSVL.